Sequencing of this T cell receptor beta chain was carried out in a study of Graves' ophthalmopathy and Graves' hyperthyroidism. Study-wide results and caveats: Blood also carried most expanded thyroid clonotypes exceeding 0.001 frequency. With approximately 88% sensitivity and approximately 80% specificity, a 13-signature model separated ophthalmopathy from stable hyperthyroidism.

Trimming removed 10 bases from V and 10 bases from J, with 23 bases in between. This CDR3 region has 14 residues. Looked up from germline, CDR1 is WNHNN and CDR2 is SYGVQD (reference sequence). Patients newly diagnosed with hyperthyroidism, under 2 months' duration, were aged 18 to 65, the study reports. Patients were diagnosed from clinical symptoms, serum thyroxine, TRAb, thyroid ultrasound and orbital computed tomography. Amplification targeted the TCR beta CDR3 regions, with RNA transcripts as the source material. Investigators did first-round RT-PCR with HTBI primers, then second-round multiplex PCR. TCRdb used MiXCR to reprocess the multiplex PCR reads, holding one entry per CDR3 protein. This table has about 500,000 distinct CDR3 sequences, roughly 39% appearing once. This clonotype was seen repeatedly, ten times or more. Its specificity is not known.

The genes are TRBV10-1 and TRBJ1-5; D ambiguous. The sequence derives from an adult man with Graves' hyperthyroidism. Sequenced sample: peripheral blood or thyroid tissue (not recorded which). The DNA for the CDR3 is TGCGCCACCCCTCCACTCGGCATGAGTGAACCCCAGCATTTT. Protein product: CATPPLGMSEPQHF.